The 16 T cell receptor beta chains below all came from one sample that was sequenced in a study of T-cell reconstitution after alpha-beta-depleted transplantation in children. Unique molecular identifiers were used in preparing the TCRbeta library. One entry per CDR3 protein, called by TCRdb with MiXCR from the PCR reads. The data hold some 350,000 distinct CDR3 sequences, with roughly 15% observed a single time. Here the sequenced sample was PBMCs, mostly from graft donor cells, taken 360 days after TCRalphabeta/CD19-depleted stem cell transplant. The receptors here all came from a male patient aged 2 to 10 who had a stem cell transplant for acute lymphoblastic leukemia, so the T cells may come from the graft donor.

This clonotype was observed many times. The rearrangement links TRBV28 to TRBJ2-5; D might be TRBD1 (6 bases). Germline CDR1 reads MDHEN; CDR2 reads SYDVKM. This CDR3 comprises 15 residues. The ends were cut back, 5 bases at V and 2 bases at J, with 15 bases in the middle. The CDR3 reads CASSLSGTLQETQYF. CDR3 sequence (DNA): TGTGCCAGCAGTCTCTCCGGGACATTGCAAGAGACCCAGTACTTC.

In this sample, this clonotype turned up many times. This chain links TRBV6-1 with TRBJ2-7; TRBD1 is a possible D gene (6 bases). CDR3 length: 15 residues. Per germline, CDR1 MNHNS and CDR2 SASEGT. The ends were cut back, 8 bases at V and 1 base at J, with 18 bases in the middle. DNA of the CDR3: TGTGCCAGCTCGGCGTCAGGGGCGTCTTCCTACGAGCAGTACTTC. Its translation: CASSASGASSYEQYF.

This clonotype was counted a few times. The rearrangement links TRBV6-6 to TRBJ2-7; TRBD1 is a possible D gene (5 bases). Germline V gene data show CDR1 as MNHNY and CDR2 as SVGAGI (reference sequence). The CDR3 covers 13 residues. V lost 4 bases to trimming and J lost 7 bases, with 14 bases between them. The CDR3 DNA reads as TGTGCCAGCAGTTCCCCAGGACAAAAGGAGCAGTACTTC. Translation gives CASSSPGQKEQYF.

The genes are TRBV5-6 and TRBJ2-7, with 9 nucleotides matching TRBD1. CDR3 size: 16 residues. Unmatched junction bases numbered 8, after V lost 4 bases and J lost 0 bases. In germline, CDR1 is SGHDT, CDR2 YYEEEE. For the CDR3, the DNA is TGTGCCAGCAGCCCCCGGGACAGGGTACGCTCCTACGAGCAGTACTTC. It translates to CASSPRDRVRSYEQYF.

This clonotype showed up just a few times. This chain joins TRBV19 and TRBJ2-4, with a tentative D call TRBD2 (5 bases). The V gene lost 6 bases and the J gene lost 0 bases, with 21 bases spanning the gap. Germline CDR1 and CDR2: LNHDA and SQIVND (reference sequence). CDR3 size: 18 residues. This CDR3 reads CASSTERASLLAKNIQYF. CDR3 bases: TGTGCCAGTAGCACGGAGAGGGCCAGTTTACTAGCCAAAAACATTCAGTACTTC.

This clonotype was picked up a small number of times. The V gene is TRBV28, the J gene TRBJ2-3; TRBD2 aligns across 16 bases. Germline V gives CDR1 MDHEN, CDR2 SYDVKM. V lost 5 bases and J lost 3; bases outside the gene matches: 8. This CDR3 is 18 amino acids long. DNA of the CDR3: TGTGCCAGCAGTCCCGGGACTAGCGGGAGGGCCTTAACAGATACGCAGTATTTT. As protein: CASSPGTSGRALTDTQYF.

This clonotype was seen repeatedly, ten times or more. This chain uses TRBV4-1 with TRBJ2-6; unclear D gene. V lost 4 bases, J lost 9 bases, and 10 bases lay in between. Germline V gives CDR1 MGHRA, CDR2 YSYEKL. This CDR3 has 13 amino acids. CDR3 protein: CASSPNSRNVLTF. CDR3 coding DNA: TGCGCCAGCAGCCCGAATTCTCGCAACGTCCTGACTTTC.

There are a few counts of this clonotype. The J gene is TRBJ2-1, the V gene TRBV7-2, with D unresolved. CDR1 SGHTA and CDR2 FQGNSA come from the germline V gene. Trimming shortened V by 3 bases and J by 3 bases, and 18 bases separated the two germline ends. The CDR3 loop spans 17 amino acids. As DNA, the CDR3 is TGTGCCAGCAGCTTTAGCTTCCAAGCGAAAGACTACAATGAGCAGTTCTTC. This encodes CASSFSFQAKDYNEQFF.

V is TRBV6-2 or TRBV6-3 and J is TRBJ2-1, with unresolved D. This CDR3 comprises 16 residues. CDR1 and CDR2 (germline): MNHEY, SVGEGT. Between the trimmed V and J ends, which lost 6 bases and 2 bases, there was a span of 17 bases. In DNA, the CDR3 is TGTGCCAGCAGCCCCTGGCTTGGCATCACCTACAATGAGCAGTTCTTC. It yields the protein CASSPWLGITYNEQFF.

The V gene is TRBV12-3 or TRBV12-4, the J gene TRBJ1-4; D not resolved. The CDR3 is 12 amino acids. Trimming cost V 6 bases and J 10 bases, with 12 bases left between them. In nucleotides, the CDR3 is TGTGCCAGCAGGGAGACATCTGGAAAACTGTTTTTT. It encodes CASRETSGKLFF.

This clonotype has at least ten counts. The chain combines TRBV12-3 or TRBV12-4 with TRBJ1-5; 8 bases map to TRBD1. Losses at the gene ends were 5 bases for V and 5 bases for J; bases not matched to a gene: 8. The CDR3 totals 15 residues. The CDR3 DNA is TGTGCCAGCAGTGAACGGACAGGGATTCATCAGCCCCAGCATTTT. Translated, it gives CASSERTGIHQPQHF.

This clonotype has at least ten counts. This chain joins TRBV5-1 and TRBJ2-3; the D gene is possibly TRBD2 (6 bases). V was clipped by 0 bases and J by 5 bases, with 19 bases between them. The CDR3 runs 17 residues. Per the germline V gene, CDR1 is SGHRS and CDR2 is YFSETQ. The CDR3 DNA reads as TGCGCCAGCAGCTTGGGGGAGCGGGCGAGGGTGAGAGATACGCAGTATTTT. It encodes CASSLGERARVRDTQYF.

The chain is built from TRBV15 and TRBJ2-7; 7 bases fit TRBD2. With 5 bases clipped from V and 4 bases from J, the junction kept 8 bases outside the gene matches. The CDR3 is made up of 14 amino acids. The germline gives CDR1 LNHNV, CDR2 YYDKDF (reference sequence). In nucleotides, the CDR3 is TGTGCCACCAGCGTCGGCGGGAGTCGGTACGAGCAGTACTTC. Its protein product is CATSVGGSRYEQYF.

J is TRBJ2-2 and V is TRBV6-5; TRBD2 matches 12 bases. CDR1 is MNHEY and CDR2 is SVGAGI in the germline V gene. V lost 0 bases, J lost 6 bases, and 5 bases stayed unmatched. This CDR3 contains 17 residues. The DNA of the CDR3 is TGTGCCAGCAGTTACTCCCTAGCGGGAGGGTTGGCCGGGGAGCTGTTTTTT. Its protein product is CASSYSLAGGLAGELFF.

There are a few counts of this clonotype. The rearrangement uses TRBV11-2 and TRBJ2-7; 8 bases are shared with TRBD2. Germline trimming cut 2 bases from V and 3 bases from J; bases unmatched to any gene: 18. The germline V gene encodes CDR1 SGHAT and CDR2 FQNNGV. The CDR3 has 19 residues. The CDR3 region has the DNA TGTGCCAGCAGCTTACGTCGGGGGAAGCTAGCGGGTCCTTTCTACGAGCAGTACTTC. Translating it yields CASSLRRGKLAGPFYEQYF.

This clonotype appeared a few times. The CDR3 loop is CASSRLAGADEQYF. Here the CDR3 DNA reads TGCGCCAGCAGCCGACTAGCGGGAGCCGACGAGCAGTACTTC. The rearrangement links TRBV5-1 to TRBJ2-7; 12 bases match TRBD2. V lost 4 bases, J lost 5 bases, and 4 bases stayed unmatched. CDR1 is SGHRS and CDR2 is YFSETQ in the germline V gene. The CDR3 extends over 14 amino acids.